This TCR beta chain came from a study of T cell repertoires in cytomegalovirus infection. For the study at large: From public TCR beta signatures came an indication of both CMV infection and matching HLA type. Study results and caveats: The ex vivo response was dominated by HLA-C-restricted CMV-specific TCR beta clonotypes. Based on cumulative public TCR beta family frequency, carriers of CMV plus the relevant HLA were identified.

With regard to this clonotype: What it recognizes is unknown.

TCRdb re-called the reads through MiXCR, storing one row per CDR3 protein. The table shows 500,000 to 600,000 distinct CDR3 sequences, with approximately 15% occurring only once. V was cut by 7 bases and J by 6 bases, with 15 bases left in between. The CDR3 runs to 13 residues. Germline V gene data show CDR1 as MNHEY and CDR2 as SVGEGT. The sequence was obtained from a human donor in good health (CMV status not recorded). Some clones in this sample may be carry-over from other donors' samples. The chain employs TRBV6-2 or TRBV6-3 and TRBJ1-2; D possibly corresponds to TRBD1 (5 bases). Sequencing was done on a sample of CD8+ T cells from PBMCs. In nucleotides, the CDR3 is TGTGCCAGCACCCCTGGACATATCAATGGCTACACCTTC. It yields the protein CASTPGHINGYTF.